This TCR beta chain was sequenced during a study of technical replicates of blood from a handful of donors. From germline, CDR1 is MNHEY and CDR2 SVGAGI. The CDR3 runs to 16 residues. V lost 4 bases, J lost 3 bases, and 15 bases lay in between. Profiling relied on immunoSEQ multiplex PCR, and the TCRdb table lists in-frame clones only, not all of them. The sample lists fewer than 90,000 clones, around 94% seen once, with about 0.27% in the top ten. The clonotype originates from a human donor in good health. The sequenced sample was T cells isolated from PBMCs. This chain uses TRBV6-5 with TRBJ2-2; possibly TRBD1 for D (5 bases). Here the CDR3 reads CASSLQVGSHTGELFF. The CDR3 nucleotides read TGTGCCAGCAGTTTACAGGTTGGATCCCACACCGGGGAGCTGTTTTTT.